These 5 T cell receptor beta chains were sequenced from one sample in a study of shared clonotypes between healthy human individuals. Data came from immunoSEQ multiplex PCR; TCRdb stores just in-frame clones and leaves some out. The sample comprises about 1.5 million clones, around 98% of which are singletons, and about 0.45% rests with the top ten. Sequenced material: naive CD4+ T cells sorted from blood. Subset in this sample: CD45RA+ positively selected. The source is a man aged 25 to 40 in good health.

The chain is built from TRBV6-6 and TRBJ2-7; D is perhaps TRBD1 (6 bases). Germline CDR1 and CDR2: MNHNY and SVGAGI (reference sequence). Trimming pared 6 bases from V and 3 bases from J, leaving 18 bases between. The CDR3 sequence is 15 residues long. The CDR3 DNA is TGTGCCAGCAGCGAAAGGGCCCAGGGGTTCTACGAGCAGTACTTC. Its translation: CASSERAQGFYEQYF.

V gene TRBV5-8 combines with J gene TRBJ2-3; D call uncertain. Germline V lookup: CDR1 SGHTS, CDR2 YDEGEE. With 0 bases removed from V and 0 bases from J, the gap between germline ends came to 8 bases. The CDR3 has 15 amino acids. The CDR3 spells CASSLGQASTDTQYF. The CDR3 bases are TGTGCCAGCAGCTTGGGACAAGCTAGCACAGATACGCAGTATTTT.

The table lists this clone with a count of one. Distinct nucleotide sequences in the sample also encode this CDR3. The J gene is TRBJ1-2, the V gene TRBV9; D is unresolved. The CDR3 spans 14 residues. Trimming cost V 0 bases and J 2 bases, with 8 bases left between them. Germline CDR1 and CDR2: SGDLS and YYNGEE. CDR3 nucleotide sequence: TGTGCCAGCAGCGTAGGGACGGGGAACTATGGCTACACCTTC. This gives the protein CASSVGTGNYGYTF.

This clone was seen a single time. This specimen includes other DNA sequences encoding the same CDR3. The rearrangement joins TRBV28 to TRBJ2-1, with D perhaps TRBD2 (5 bases). With 1 base removed from V and 8 bases from J, the gap between germline ends came to 6 bases. The CDR3 has 12 residues. The germline V gene encodes CDR1 MDHEN and CDR2 SYDVKM. The CDR3 region is CASSLSGDEQFF. The CDR3 DNA is TGTGCCAGCAGTTTATCCGGGGATGAGCAGTTCTTC.

V gene TRBV5-8 combines with J gene TRBJ1-2; D gene uncertain. The CDR3 is made up of 15 amino acids. The V end lost 4 bases, the J end lost 3 bases, and 16 bases lay between the germline ends. CDR1 SGHTS and CDR2 YDEGEE come from the germline V gene. Here the CDR3 DNA reads TGTGCCAGCAGCCGTACCAGGACGTACTACTATGGCTACACCTTC. This codes for CASSRTRTYYYGYTF.